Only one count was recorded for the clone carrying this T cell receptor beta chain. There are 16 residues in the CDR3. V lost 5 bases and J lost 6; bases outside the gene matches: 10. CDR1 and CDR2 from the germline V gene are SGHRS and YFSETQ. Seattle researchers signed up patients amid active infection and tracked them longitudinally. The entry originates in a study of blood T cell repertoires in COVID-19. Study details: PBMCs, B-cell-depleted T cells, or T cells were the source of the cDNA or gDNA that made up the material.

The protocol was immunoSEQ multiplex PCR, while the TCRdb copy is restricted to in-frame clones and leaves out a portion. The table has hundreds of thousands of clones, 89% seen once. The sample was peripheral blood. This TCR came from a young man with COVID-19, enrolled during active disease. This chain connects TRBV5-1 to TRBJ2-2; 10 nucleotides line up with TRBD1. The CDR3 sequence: CASSPGTGAASGELFF. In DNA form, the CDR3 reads TGCGCCAGCAGTCCCGGGACAGGGGCGGCTTCCGGGGAGCTGTTTTTT.